This T cell receptor (beta chain) was retrieved from a study of blood T cell repertoires in COVID-19. Study context: Spain, Italy and the United States supplied samples that represented acute and convalescent COVID-19. PBMCs, B-cell-depleted T cells, or T cells were the source of the cDNA or gDNA that made up the material.

In the study's own analysis: Estimates of nucleated cell counts were drawn from the amplification of reference gene primers. The table came from immunoSEQ multiplex PCR; TCRdb's copy has only in-frame clones and leaves some out. The V and J calls and clone size come from that table; D and trimming were worked out from the DNA. The sample lists around 87,000 clones; roughly nine tenths were seen once. V trimming: 3 bases; J trimming: 2 bases; junction bases outside the gene matches: 4. CDR1 and CDR2 from the germline V gene are PRHDT and FYEKMQ (reference sequence). The CDR3 sequence is 15 residues long.

Sequences were obtained from peripheral blood. This chain connects TRBV13 to TRBJ2-7, with 10 positions matching TRBD2. This sequence was found in a human donor with active COVID-19. The donor label of this sample is uncertain. CDR3 bases: TGTGCCAGCAGCTTCATAGCGGGGGGAACCTACGAGCAGTACTTC. Translated: CASSFIAGGTYEQYF.